This TCR beta chain is from a study of blood T cell repertoires in COVID-19. In germline, CDR1 is MDHEN, CDR2 SYDVKM. The CDR3 is 14 amino acids. The junction had 5 bases not matched to a gene; V was cut back by 5 bases and J by 7 bases. Clones were read by immunoSEQ multiplex PCR, and TCRdb kept only the in-frame ones, dropping some. The sample holds 350,000 to 450,000 clones, 89% seen once. This clone is a singleton in its sample. Sequencing was carried out using peripheral blood. V is TRBV28 and J is TRBJ1-5; 10 positions agree with TRBD1. This clonotype was sampled from a man aged 35 to 55 with acute or convalescent COVID-19. CDR3 protein: CASSPGQGHQPQHF. The CDR3 coding sequence is TGTGCCAGCAGTCCGGGACAGGGGCACCAGCCCCAGCATTTT. The full variable domain, in which reference TRBV28 and TRBJ1-5 provide the parts outside the CDR3, is DVKVTQSSRYLVKRTGEKVFLECVQDMDHENMFWYRQDPGLGLRLIYFSYDVKMKEKGDIPEGYSVSREKKERFSLILESASTNQTSMYLCASSPGQGHQPQHFGDGTRLSIL.